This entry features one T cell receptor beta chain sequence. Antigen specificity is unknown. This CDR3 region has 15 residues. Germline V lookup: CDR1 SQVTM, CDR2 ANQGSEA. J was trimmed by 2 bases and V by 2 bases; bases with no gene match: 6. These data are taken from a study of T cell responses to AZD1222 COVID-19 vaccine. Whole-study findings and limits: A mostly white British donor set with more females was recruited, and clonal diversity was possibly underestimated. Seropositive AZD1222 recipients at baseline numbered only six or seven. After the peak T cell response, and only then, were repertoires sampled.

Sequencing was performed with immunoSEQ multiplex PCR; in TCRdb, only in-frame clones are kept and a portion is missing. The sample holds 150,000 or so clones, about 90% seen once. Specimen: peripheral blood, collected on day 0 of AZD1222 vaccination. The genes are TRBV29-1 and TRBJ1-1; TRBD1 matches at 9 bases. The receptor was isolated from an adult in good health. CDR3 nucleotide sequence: TGCAGCGTTGAACGGACGACAGGGGGTAACACTGAAGCTTTCTTT. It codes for CSVERTTGGNTEAFF. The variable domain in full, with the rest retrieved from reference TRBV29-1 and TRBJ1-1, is SAVISQKPSRDICQRGTSLTIQCQVDSQVTMMFWYRQQPGQSLTLIATANQGSEATYESGFVIDKFPISRPNLTFSTLTVSNMSPEDSSIYLCSVERTTGGNTEAFFGQGTRLTVV.